This TCR beta chain was identified during a study of early stage breast cancer tumors. Repertoires were generated with immunoSEQ multiplex PCR, while TCRdb's copy carries only in-frame clones and drops some. This sample has about 72,000 clones, with around 85% found just once. The CDR3 runs 16 residues. J lost 6 bases, V lost 4 bases, and 5 bases had no gene match. Germline V gene data show CDR1 as SGHRS and CDR2 as YFSETQ. Broader study findings: Tumors had around 2.5-fold higher T cell density than normal breast.

As for this clone: Its antigen is as yet unknown.

The J gene is TRBJ2-1, the V gene TRBV5-1, with 15 nucleotides matching TRBD2. Sequencing was performed on blood. The TCR comes from a person between 55 and 69 years old with breast cancer. The CDR3 DNA follows: TGCGCCAGCAGCCCCTTGGGACTAGCGGGAGGCAATGAGCAGTTCTTC. It is translated as CASSPLGLAGGNEQFF. Variable domain in full (rest from reference TRBV5-1 and TRBJ2-1): KAGVTQTPRYLIKTRGQQVTLSCSPISGHRSVSWYQQTPGQGLQFLFEYFSETQRNKGNFPGRFSGRQFSNSRSEMNVSTLELGDSALYLCASSPLGLAGGNEQFFGPGTRLTVL.